The present T cell receptor beta chain was sequenced within a study of cytomegalovirus exposure and HLA in healthy donors. Study in general: Caucasian-associated ancestry cluster membership applied to approximately 81% of approximately 400 genotyped donors.

CDR1 is MDHEN, CDR2 SYDVKM, per germline. V trimming: 5 bases; J trimming: 0 bases; junction bases outside the gene matches: 16. The CDR3 spans 19 residues. Amplification used 60 Vbeta primers and 13 Jbeta primers. Profiled with immunoSEQ multiplex PCR; TCRdb holds only in-frame clones, not every one. The repertoire has over 100,000 clones, around nine tenths of them found once; the top ten carry about 5%. The TCR sequence derives from a woman aged 30 to 39 in good health and CMV-seronegative. The sequencing input was PBMCs. This chain links TRBV28 with TRBJ2-3, with 8 bases matching TRBD1. CDR3 residues: CASSGAGGPSQTSTDTQYF. The CDR3 DNA follows: TGTGCCAGCAGTGGGGCAGGGGGCCCTTCACAAACTAGCACAGATACGCAGTATTTT. Drawing the rest from reference TRBV28 and TRBJ2-3, the complete variable domain is DVKVTQSSRYLVKRTGEKVFLECVQDMDHENMFWYRQDPGLGLRLIYFSYDVKMKEKGDIPEGYSVSREKKERFSLILESASTNQTSMYLCASSGAGGPSQTSTDTQYFGPGTRLTVL.